This T cell receptor (beta chain) emerged from a study of cytomegalovirus exposure and HLA in healthy donors (TCRdb year 2017). For the wider study: An earlier analysis of roughly 630 of the donors reported about 250 Gb of sequence data and approximately 110 million unique TCR beta sequences from 150 million to 200 million T cells. Because of strong linkage in the cohort, four to six DR-DQ haplotypes were treated as single units for association and clustering. Rather than drawing on any new phenotypic data, the later analysis identified candidate immune exposures from TCR beta sequences and the way those sequences occurred across donors. In a later analysis, previously published TCR beta repertoires from 666 donors were re-analyzed and high-resolution HLA genotyping was added so that TCR occurrence patterns could be studied. Both class I and class II loci were covered by HLA typing, at four-digit resolution. The study profiled the T cell repertoires of fewer than 850 subjects by immunosequencing and related them to cytomegalovirus serostatus. An earlier analysis of approximately 630 of the donors applied high-throughput TCR beta sequencing to assess whether each TCR beta V gene segment acted as functional or pseudogenic. The study was designed to test whether signatures of past pathogen exposure could be identified by cataloging public T cell receptors. To predict cytomegalovirus infection status, the study combined high-throughput TCR immunosequencing, statistical association of individual TCRs with disease status, and machine learning. A later genetic analysis took genome-wide SNP genotypes for about 55% of the roughly 670 donors and used that subset as a discovery cohort. All discovery cohort repertoires had been generated using a single sequencing platform. The genetic ancestry cluster associated with self-reported Caucasian donors included 81% of the 398 genotyped donors. Typing coverage differed by locus: A, B, C, DRB1 and DQB1 were typed in roughly 620-630 donors, DQA1 in 500 to 550, DPA1 in nearly 610, and DPB1 in 400 to 480. Around 300 gigabases of sequencing data and 70 million to 85 million unique TCR sequences were included in an early release covering 550 to 800 HLA-typed donors. On average, about 240,000 unique TCR beta nucleotide sequences were sequenced per donor among a few hundred genotyped donors of the cohort, with roughly 18% of those sequences being non-productive. In addition to the first cohort of approximately 670 subjects, a separate validation cohort of 120 different subjects was used. Donor age, sex, ethnicity and CMV serostatus were compiled alongside the repertoire data.

Receptors were amplified or captured by the immunoSEQ multiplex PCR assay. For the multiplex PCR, a mixture combining 60 forward primers for TCR Vbeta segments and 13 reverse primers for TCR Jbeta segments was used. The CDR3 region of rearranged TCR beta genes was amplified from genomic DNA by a multiplex PCR assay. The Illumina HiSeq System was used to sequence the amplified TCR beta libraries as 87-base-pair reads. Turning to the authors' computational methods: Across the roughly 700 repertoires, a later analysis counted 80 million or so unique TCR beta chains, 8.5 million to 12 million of which were shared by at least two donors. To remove PCR and sequencing errors, raw reads were error-corrected and collapsed into unique sequences using a nearest-neighbor algorithm that merged closely related sequences. CDR3 sequences were aligned to IMGT reference sequences to assign V, D and J gene segments. Each retained sequence needed at least a six-nucleotide match to both a V gene segment and a J gene segment. Rearrangements were classified as productive when the CDR3 lacked stop codons and remained in frame with V and J, and all other rearrangements were classified as non-productive. Following IMGT convention, CDR3 was defined as the stretch from the second conserved V-encoded cysteine to the conserved J-encoded phenylalanine. In an earlier analysis of approximately 500 of the donors, sequences lacking an unambiguous match to a single V gene segment were excluded. An earlier analysis of 587 of the donors classified V segments as functional when productive rearrangements were above 56.7% and as segregating when the standard deviation between donors was above 5%. To diagnose cytomegalovirus status from the catalog of TCR beta chain sequences, a statistical classification framework was built. V and J gene assignment, in a later analysis, came from comparing TCR nucleotide sequences with IMGT/GENE-DB human TR gene sequences. The TCRdist pipeline was used in a later analysis to assign CDR3 sequences and most-parsimonious VDJ recombination scenarios. In a later analysis, each TCR beta chain was defined by its CDR3 amino acid sequence together with its V-gene family, and reads lacking a unique V-gene family were excluded. In a later analysis, around 600 highly shared, low-generation-probability nucleotide sequences were removed to address suspected cross-contamination and a sequencing artifact. A later analysis calculated a clonal expansion index for each public chain from normalized within-repertoire ranks of inferred template counts. In a later analysis, generation probabilities were computed with a VDJ recombination model fitted to out-of-frame rearrangements, and the resulting probabilities were checked against IGoR. Hypergeometric tests were used in a later analysis to score TCR-TCR, TCR-HLA and TCR-CMV co-occurrence, with a repertoire-size bias correction applied to the TCR pairs. False discovery rates were estimated in a later analysis by permuting HLA or CMV assignments 20 times. In a later analysis, co-occurring TCRs were grouped using DBSCAN, and TCRdist sequence similarity was added for clustering within HLA-allele-positive subsets. Repertoires with fewer than 30,000 or more than 120,000 public chains, plus five repertoires with anomalous nucleotide sharing, were excluded from co-occurrence clustering. TCRdb took over this immuneACCESS table, retaining in-frame rearrangements with V and J assigned. Such tables are incomplete; in checked studies, under half of the missing clones stem from an unresolved V gene, and the remainder is unexplained. V and J calls and clone size come straight from that table; D and trimming were deduced from the DNA. The sample profile shows 120,000 to 150,000 clones; around 83% of them were found once. Roughly 1.3% of the sample comes from the top ten.

Inclusive of the bounding cysteine and phenylalanine, the CDR3 is 14 residues long. The entry retains the CDR3 DNA only, 42 bases that are in frame from base 1. From V the trimming removes 5 bases and from J it removes 5 bases, while the gene matches leave 8 bases of the junction unaccounted for. CDR1 MNHEY and CDR2 SMNVEV are derived from the germline V gene (reference sequence). In total, 630 or so healthy bone marrow donors made up the cohort. Cohort members were all nominally healthy when sampled, although unrecorded immune exposures were likely present. The donor tested CMV seropositive and was one of the 289 seropositive cohort members. Each donor provided a peripheral blood sample, and peripheral blood mononuclear cells were used for TCR beta sequencing. Genomic DNA extraction from the blood cell samples was performed with the Qiagen DNeasy Blood Extraction Kit. Broad study findings and their caveats: A further reported finding was that TCR beta sequences accurately predicted the HLA-A and HLA-B alleles for most subjects in the first cohort. According to a later genetic analysis, donors in an Asian-associated ancestry cluster had fewer N-insertions in productive TCRs than the approximately 630-donor mean. In both the original and validation cohorts, the classifier was reported to diagnose cytomegalovirus status with high specificity and sensitivity. The authors suggested that the approach could potentially be extended to other disease states and immunological phenotypes. Over 15 rarely observed V segments, including chromosome 9 orphons, were excluded from the earlier analysis of approximately 500 of the donors because counts were too low. Presence/absence analyses assumed roughly uniform sequencing depth across donors, an assumption that may not hold. While some public TCRs were present in many individuals, most TCR sequences turned up only very rarely across donors. Strong co-occurrence of HLA alleles, especially DR and DQ, made assigning TCR associations to individual alleles difficult. A few of the identified cytomegalovirus-associated TCR beta chains were confirmed in vitro to be specific for cytomegalovirus antigens. In a later analysis, several top co-occurrence clusters were reported to appear linked to parvovirus B19, influenza, CMV and Epstein-Barr virus. In the study, 164 TCR beta chains were listed as associated with cytomegalovirus. An association between a missense DCLRE1C variant and V-gene and J-gene trimming of TCR beta chains was found in a later genetic analysis and replicated in an independent cohort. For the cohort, immune exposure information was limited to CMV serostatus. The cohort was sequenced for TCR beta chains only, and without alpha or paired-chain data the features that could be detected were limited. The sequencing pipeline was judged likely to have produced a cluster of highly shared sequence variants as a technical artifact. Compared with equally common non-associated chains, HLA-associated TCR beta chains in a later analysis were more clonally expanded and had lower generation probabilities. An earlier analysis of approximately 530 of the donors showed that most TCR beta V segments appeared in productive rearrangements either about 87% or about 30% of the time, which broadly matched IMGT annotations. According to a later analysis, most CMV-associated TCR beta chains appeared to be HLA-restricted, and the HLA associations seemed to be driven largely by CMV exposure. Linkage disequilibrium might explain the correlated functional status among segregating V segments, but an unknown experimental factor could not be excluded. A later analysis associated 16,951 TCR beta sequences with specific HLA alleles at a false discovery rate of 0.05. Because some donors lacked HLA typing at each locus, the association tests relied only on the typed subset. The 87-base-pair reads could not distinguish some IMGT-functional V segments, including TRBV6-2 and TRBV6-3, so those segments were excluded. A later analysis found that TCR association rates varied across HLA loci, with DRB1 alleles showing the most associated TCRs and HLA-C alleles the fewest.

Details on this clone: Its binding antigen is unknown. No base-level quality is on record; no much larger clone is a single base apart.

This TCR derives from a male donor in good health and CMV-seropositive. This chain is built from TRBV27 and TRBJ2-5; 7 bases in the middle match TRBD1. The sequenced sample was PBMCs. CDR3 sequence: CASSPSGTVETQYF. The nucleotides are TGTGCCAGCAGTCCCTCCGGGACAGTGGAGACCCAGTACTTC.